A selection of T cell receptor beta chains follows, all from one sample in a study of Graves' ophthalmopathy and Graves' hyperthyroidism. TCRdb reprocessed the multiplex PCR reads via MiXCR and lists one record per CDR3 protein. The sample shows approximately 410,000 distinct CDR3 sequences, approximately 15% of them seen only once. Sequenced sample: peripheral blood. The receptor source for this set is a woman aged 18 to 35 with stable Graves' hyperthyroidism. Each CDR3 is given with its conserved first and last residue. Fields, in order: V gene, D gene, clone size, J gene, CDR3 DNA, CDR3 protein. D genes are given only for firm matches. Clone size is stated in some rows and not others, as once, few, many or a class when expanded.

>TRBV13|.|many|TRBJ2-5
TGTGCCAGCAGCTTCGGCCCCAACAAAGAGACCCAGTACTTC
CASSFGPNKETQYF
>TRBV3-1|.|many|TRBJ2-7
TGTGCCAGCAGCCAAGGTGTAGCGGTCAGCTCCTACGAGCAGTACTTC
CASSQGVAVSSYEQYF
>TRBV6-1|TRBD1|many|TRBJ2-7
TGTGCCAGCAGGGGACAGGGAATCTACGAGCAGTACTTC
CASRGQGIYEQYF
>TRBV20-1|.|.|TRBJ1-2
TGCAGTGCTAGTCAGGTCAACTATGGCTACACCTTC
CSASQVNYGYTF
>TRBV20-1|.|.|TRBJ1-1
TGCAGTGCTAGAAACAGGGTTAGGAACACTAAAGCTTTCTTT
CSARNRVRNTKAFF
>TRBV14|.|many|TRBJ2-7
TGTGCCAGCAGCCAATTTGAGGGGGTGAGTTCCTACGAGCAGTACTTC
CASSQFEGVSSYEQYF
>TRBV12-3/TRBV12-4|.|.|TRBJ1-6
TGTGCCAGCAGTTTCCTGAAGGGTTCACCCCTCCACTTT
CASSFLKGSPLHF
>TRBV6-1|.|.|TRBJ2-7
TGTGCCAGCAGTACCCAGGGGACCTACGAGCAGTACTTC
CASSTQGTYEQYF
>TRBV29-1|.|many|TRBJ1-2
TGCAGCGGAAGACAGTGGGACTATGGCTACACCTTC
CSGRQWDYGYTF
>TRBV12-3/TRBV12-4|.|many|TRBJ1-1
TGTGCCAGCAGTTTAATGGGGATGAACACTGAAGCTTTCTTT
CASSLMGMNTEAFF
>TRBV5-1|.|.|TRBJ2-2
TGCGCCAGCAGCTTGGAGATGAATAAGAACACCGGGGAGCTGTTTTTT
CASSLEMNKNTGELFF
>TRBV3-1|.|few|TRBJ1-3
TGTGCCAGCAGCCAAAGGACTAGAGGAAACACCATATATTTT
CASSQRTRGNTIYF
>TRBV19|TRBD2|.|TRBJ2-5
TGTGCCAGTAGTATCGGACTAGCGGAGACGCAGGACTTC
CASSIGLAETQDF
>TRBV6-1|.|many|TRBJ2-5
TGTGCCAGCAGTAGGGATGAAGGGACCCAGTACTTC
CASSRDEGTQYF
>TRBV6-1|TRBD1|.|TRBJ2-7
TGTGCCAGCACCGGGACAGGCTCCTACGAGCGGTACTTC
CASTGTGSYERYF
>TRBV11-1|.|.|TRBJ2-2
TGTGCCAGCAGCCCCCCCGCAGGGCGATGGACCGGGGAGCTGTTTTTT
CASSPPAGRWTGELFF
>TRBV18|.|many|TRBJ2-5
TGTGCCAGCTCACCACCTCTAGGACAAGAGACCCAGTACTTC
CASSPPLGQETQYF
>TRBV24-1|.|many|TRBJ1-3
TGTGCCACCAGTGATCCTCTATATGGAAACACCATATATTTT
CATSDPLYGNTIYF
>TRBV24-1|.|many|TRBJ2-7
TGTGCCACCAGTGATGAAGGGGTGGACGAGCAGTACTTC
CATSDEGVDEQYF
>TRBV11-2|.|few|TRBJ1-5
TGTGCCAGCAGCTTAATCCCAGCCTTTCGGGGGGGGTGGGGGCAAAATCAGCCCCAGCATTTT
CASSLIPAFRGGWGQNQPQHF
>TRBV6-2/TRBV6-3|.|many|TRBJ1-5
TGTGCCAGCAGTTACTCGGCAGGGTTCCATCAGCCCCAGCATTTT
CASSYSAGFHQPQHF
>TRBV20-1|.|many|TRBJ1-2
TGCAGTGCTAGAGATCGAGAATCCTCGGACTATGGCTACACCTTC
CSARDRESSDYGYTF
>TRBV6-1|.|many|TRBJ2-7
TGTGCCAGCAGTGAAAAGCGCCGCTCCTACGAGCAGTACTTC
CASSEKRRSYEQYF
>TRBV6-1|.|.|TRBJ2-7
TGTGCCAGCCTCCGACCCGGGACCTACGAGCAGTACTTC
CASLRPGTYEQYF
>TRBV2|TRBD1|many|TRBJ1-5
TGTGCCAGCACCCCGGGGACAGGGCGTATTAGCAATCAGCCCCAGCATTTT
CASTPGTGRISNQPQHF
>TRBV11-2|.|many|TRBJ1-6
TGTGCCAGCAGCTTGGAGGGAGGATCACCCCTCCACTTT
CASSLEGGSPLHF
>TRBV6-6|.|many|TRBJ1-2
TGTGCCAGCAGTTCAGGGGCGGGTGGCTACACCTTC
CASSSGAGGYTF
>TRBV12-3/TRBV12-4|.|many|TRBJ1-1
TGTGCCAGCAGAGAGGGAGGGTATTTCACTGAAGCTTTCTTT
CASREGGYFTEAFF
>TRBV29-1|.|many|TRBJ2-7
TGCAGCGTTGAAGGCGGGGCAGGCAGCTCCTACGAGCAGTACTTC
CSVEGGAGSSYEQYF
>TRBV5-1|TRBD1|many|TRBJ1-2
TGCGCCAGCAGCTTAGGGGGCGGCTTCTATGGCTACACCTTC
CASSLGGGFYGYTF
>TRBV27|.|many|TRBJ2-5
TGTGCCACCCGGGGGTTAGTAGAACAAGAGACCCAGTACTTC
CATRGLVEQETQYF
>TRBV18|.|many|TRBJ2-7
TGTGCCAGCTCACCGGGCAGTGCCTACGAGCAGTACTTC
CASSPGSAYEQYF
>TRBV7-2|.|.|TRBJ2-2
TGTGCCAGCAGCTTATCAGCGGCCGGGGAGCTGTTTTTT
CASSLSAAGELFF
>TRBV19|.|.|TRBJ1-5
TGTGCCAGTAGAGTCGGGACCATCAATCAGCCCCAGCATTTT
CASRVGTINQPQHF
>TRBV27|.|many|TRBJ1-5
TGTGCCAGCAGTTTATGGCGAGATCAGCCCCAGCATTTT
CASSLWRDQPQHF
>TRBV2|.|many|TRBJ1-2
TGTGCCAGCAGAAATCTCCCTGGGAAGGAAGGCGGCTATGGCTACACCTTC
CASRNLPGKEGGYGYTF
>TRBV6-6|.|many|TRBJ1-6
TGTGCCAGCAGGCGGCAGAGCTCCTATAATTCACCCCTCCACTTT
CASRRQSSYNSPLHF
>TRBV12-3/TRBV12-4|.|many|TRBJ1-1
TGTGCCAGCAGTACCCGAGGGGGAGCTATGAACACTGAAGCTTTCTTT
CASSTRGGAMNTEAFF
>TRBV12-3/TRBV12-4|.|many|TRBJ1-5
TGTGCCAGCAGTCGAACACAGGGTAACAATCAGCCCCAGCATTTT
CASSRTQGNNQPQHF
>TRBV6-2/TRBV6-3|TRBD1|many|TRBJ1-6
TGTGCCGGTAATACAGGGGGATCACCCCTCCACTTT
CAGNTGGSPLHF
>TRBV19|TRBD1|many|TRBJ1-1
TGTGCCAGTAGTATCCGGGACAGGGGAAGGATGAACACTGAAGCTTTCTTT
CASSIRDRGRMNTEAFF
>TRBV5-1|.|many|TRBJ1-6
TGCGCCAGCAGCTTGAACAACAGGATTTCACCCCTCCACTTT
CASSLNNRISPLHF
>TRBV6-5|.|many|TRBJ1-2
TGTGCCAGCAGTTACTCGACCAGAAACTATGGCTACACCTTC
CASSYSTRNYGYTF
>TRBV28|.|few|TRBJ1-1
TGTGCCAGCAGTTTATCCGTGATGGACATGAACACTGAAGCTTTCTTT
CASSLSVMDMNTEAFF
>TRBV12-3/TRBV12-4|.|.|TRBJ1-5
TGTGCCAGCAGTAGACGGATTAGCAATCAGCCCCAGCATTTT
CASSRRISNQPQHF
>TRBV5-1|.|many|TRBJ1-2
TGCGCCAGCAGCTTGGCGCTGAGAGCACGGGACTATGGCTACACCTTC
CASSLALRARDYGYTF
>TRBV4-2|TRBD2|few|TRBJ2-5
TGTGCCAGCAGCCAGGGCGGGGGGTTTCTGGAGACCCAGTACTTC
CASSQGGGFLETQYF
>TRBV2|.|many|TRBJ2-2
TGTGCCAGCAGTGATCCAGGGCAAGATGGTGCCGGGGAGCTGTTTTTT
CASSDPGQDGAGELFF
>TRBV6-2/TRBV6-3|TRBD2|few|TRBJ2-4
TGTGCCAGCAGACCCACTAGCGTCGAGGGAGGTAACATTAAGTACTTC
CASRPTSVEGGNIKYF
>TRBV20-1|.|many|TRBJ1-1
TGCAGTGCTAGAGATGCCCTCCAGGGGATGAACACTGAAGCTTTCTTT
CSARDALQGMNTEAFF
>TRBV7-7|.|many|TRBJ2-7
TGTGCTAGCAGCTTAGAGGTCGGCTCCTACGAGCAGTACTTC
CASSLEVGSYEQYF
>TRBV6-4|.|many|TRBJ1-1
TGTGCCAGCAGTTACGGGGGAAATATAGTGTTT
CASSYGGNIVF
>TRBV24-1|.|few|TRBJ2-2
TGTGCCACCAGTGATGGGGGGGCGACCGGGGAGCTGTTTTTT
CATSDGGATGELFF